Presented here are 15 T cell receptor beta chains from one specimen sequenced in a study of T cell responses to AZD1222 COVID-19 vaccine. Clones were read by immunoSEQ multiplex PCR, and TCRdb kept only the in-frame ones, dropping some. The data show over 110,000 clones, 90% to 95% seen once. This sample comprised peripheral blood, obtained after recovery from COVID-19. All receptors derive from an adult who had recovered from COVID-19.

V is TRBV6-1 and J is TRBJ2-7, with D perhaps matching TRBD1 (6 bases). This CDR3 contains 15 residues. V lost 3 bases, J lost 5 bases, and 17 bases lay in between. Per germline, CDR1 MNHNS and CDR2 SASEGT. In DNA form, the CDR3 reads TGTGCCAGCAGTGACCGGGGTCCAGGGGAGAACGAGCAGTACTTC. The encoded protein is CASSDRGPGENEQYF.

The chain carries TRBV9 and TRBJ2-5; 13 nucleotides line up with TRBD2. J gave up 5 bases and V 4 bases, and 8 bases lay outside the gene matches. The CDR3 runs 16 residues. Germline V gene lookup returns CDR1 SGDLS and CDR2 YYNGEE. The DNA of the CDR3 is TGTGCCAGCAGCATCGGACTAGCGGGAGAGGTGGAGACCCAGTACTTC. Protein: CASSIGLAGEVETQYF.

The genes are TRBV13 and TRBJ2-7; the match to TRBD1 covers 8 bases. The CDR3 sequence is 14 residues long. The germline gives CDR1 PRHDT, CDR2 FYEKMQ (reference sequence). Trimming took 3 bases from V and 3 from J; bases not matched to a gene: 4. The CDR3: CASSFGQGNYEQYF. The DNA of the CDR3 is TGTGCCAGCAGCTTCGGACAGGGTAACTACGAGCAGTACTTC.

The V and J genes are TRBV11-2 and TRBJ2-3; weak D call: TRBD1 (6 bases). The V gene lost 0 bases and the J gene lost 0 bases, with 10 bases spanning the gap. Germline V gene sequence: CDR1 SGHAT, CDR2 FQNNGV. The CDR3 loop spans 16 amino acids. The DNA of the CDR3 is TGTGCCAGCAGCTTAGAAGGCAGGGGCAGCACAGATACGCAGTATTTT. Its translation is CASSLEGRGSTDTQYF. The whole variable domain, filled in from reference TRBV11-2 and TRBJ2-3, reads EAGVAQSPRYKIIEKRQSVAFWCNPISGHATLYWYQQILGQGPKLLIQFQNNGVVDDSQLPKDRFSAERLKGVDSTLKIQPAKLEDSAVYLCASSLEGRGSTDTQYFGPGTRLTVL.

The rearrangement links TRBV29-1 to TRBJ2-1; TRBD2 aligns across 13 bases. The germline V gene has CDR1 SQVTM and CDR2 ANQGSEA. Losses at the gene ends were 7 bases for V and 7 bases for J; bases not matched to a gene: 7. The CDR3 is made up of 14 amino acids. This CDR3 reads CSGSGTSGKNEQFF. The CDR3 nucleotides read TGCAGCGGCTCCGGGACTAGCGGGAAGAATGAGCAGTTCTTC.

The chain has TRBV28 and TRBJ2-5, with D perhaps being TRBD1 or TRBD2 (5 bases each). The V gene's germline CDR1 is MDHEN and CDR2 SYDVKM. V was shortened by 7 bases and J by 1 base, with 19 bases between the two germline ends. The CDR3 totals 16 residues. DNA for the CDR3: TGTGCCAGCACTTCGCGGAGATTGGGACCCCAAGAGACCCAGTACTTC. It yields the protein CASTSRRLGPQETQYF. Looking up the rest from reference TRBV28 and TRBJ2-5 gives the full variable domain: DVKVTQSSRYLVKRTGEKVFLECVQDMDHENMFWYRQDPGLGLRLIYFSYDVKMKEKGDIPEGYSVSREKKERFSLILESASTNQTSMYLCASTSRRLGPQETQYFGPGTRLLVL.

V usage is TRBV6-5 and J usage is TRBJ1-3; D perhaps matches TRBD1 (6 bases). The germline V and J ends were trimmed by 0 bases and 0 bases, with 9 bases remaining between them. CDR1 is MNHEY and CDR2 is SVGAGI in the germline V gene. The CDR3 has 16 amino acids. The CDR3 reads CASSYSGTNSGNTIYF. For the CDR3, the DNA is TGTGCCAGCAGTTACTCAGGGACAAACTCTGGAAACACCATATATTTT.

The genes are TRBV27 and TRBJ2-7, with a tentative D call TRBD2 (6 bases). The V end lost 5 bases, the J end lost 0 bases, and 14 bases lay between the germline ends. This CDR3 spans 15 amino acids. The germline CDR1 and CDR2 sequences are MNHEY and SMNVEV (reference sequence). CDR3 residues: CASSARGAGSYEQYF. The CDR3, as DNA: TGTGCCAGCAGTGCAAGGGGAGCGGGCTCCTACGAGCAGTACTTC.

The chain employs TRBV18 and TRBJ1-1; D remains ambiguous. V lost 2 bases, J lost 0 bases, and 7 bases lay in between. The CDR3 consists of 14 residues. Looked up from germline, CDR1 is KGHSH and CDR2 is LQKENI. CDR3 residues: CASSPMEMNTEAFF. CDR3 nucleotides: TGTGCCAGCTCACCAATGGAGATGAACACTGAAGCTTTCTTT.

The chain uses TRBV27 and TRBJ2-7; TRBD1 matches 7 bases. J lost 2 bases, V lost 2 bases, and 0 bases had no gene match. The CDR3 has 13 amino acids. CDR1 is MNHEY, CDR2 SMNVEV, per germline (reference sequence). Here the CDR3 reads CASSLRGPYEQYF. CDR3 nucleotide sequence: TGTGCCAGCAGTTTAAGGGGGCCCTACGAGCAGTACTTC.

In its sample, this clone was seen once. The V gene is TRBV7-9, the J gene TRBJ1-1, with a weak D call TRBD1 (5 bases). The CDR3 is 17 residues long. With 1 base removed from V and 1 base from J, the gap between germline ends came to 16 bases. Looked up from germline, CDR1 is SEHNR and CDR2 is FQNEAQ (reference sequence). The CDR3 DNA sequence: TGTGCCAGCAGCTTAGGTGGGGGTTATTTAAGGAACACTGAAGCTTTCTTT. It translates to CASSLGGGYLRNTEAFF.

V usage is TRBV15 and J usage is TRBJ1-5; a weak D match, TRBD1 (6 bases). The length of the CDR3 is 15 residues. Germline CDR1 is LNHNV and CDR2 is YYDKDF (reference sequence). V was shortened by 5 bases and J by 5 bases, with 16 bases between the two germline ends. CDR3 coding DNA: TGTGCCACCAGCTCGGAGGGGGAAATGGATCAGCCCCAGCATTTT. Residues: CATSSEGEMDQPQHF.

This rearrangement joins TRBV28 to TRBJ1-1, with D maybe TRBD1 (6 bases). Trimming shortened V by 3 bases and J by 11 bases, and 10 bases separated the two germline ends. CDR3 length: 11 residues. The germline V gene has CDR1 MDHEN and CDR2 SYDVKM. The CDR3 DNA follows: TGTGCCAGCAGTTTTGACAGGAGCGCTTTCTTT. Amino acid sequence: CASSFDRSAFF.

CDR3 in DNA: TGTGCCAGCAGTTTCACGGACATGAGGAGACCCTATAGCAATCAGCCCCAGCATTTT. Its translation: CASSFTDMRRPYSNQPQHF. The chain is built from TRBV27 and TRBJ1-5; D might be TRBD1 (5 bases). The CDR3 has 19 residues. V was trimmed by 3 bases and J by 0 bases, leaving 21 bases between them. The germline V gene has CDR1 MNHEY and CDR2 SMNVEV (reference sequence).

The J gene is TRBJ2-7, the V gene TRBV4-1; possible D gene TRBD1, 6 bases. CDR1 is MGHRA and CDR2 is YSYEKL in the germline V gene. Trimming removed 3 bases from V and 3 bases from J, with 15 bases in between. The CDR3 has 15 amino acids. Here the CDR3 DNA reads TGCGCCAGCAGCCAGGAGGACAGCATCCTCTACGAGCAGTACTTC. As protein: CASSQEDSILYEQYF.